This T cell receptor beta chain was observed in a study of cytomegalovirus exposure and HLA in healthy donors. The donors were in the approximately 120-subject validation cohort; that cohort was separate from the roughly 700-subject first cohort. Notes on this clone: Its antigen is as yet unknown.

TCRdb keeps only in-frame clones here, not all; method: immunoSEQ multiplex PCR. The sample consists of nearly 110,000 clones, about 85% of them appearing once. Notes on the study in general: TCR clusters originating in the first cohort tended to co-occur in the approximately 120 validation repertoires, according to a later analysis. As confirmed in vitro, three CMV-associated chains were specific for CMV antigens. Some TCR beta chains (roughly 160 of them) were listed as cytomegalovirus-associated.

Per germline, CDR1 WSHSY and CDR2 SAAADI. The germline V and J ends were trimmed by 3 bases and 0 bases, with 18 bases remaining between them. This CDR3 is 18 amino acids long. What was sequenced was PBMCs. The chain carries TRBV10-2 and TRBJ2-4; TRBD1 might be the D (6 bases). The sequence derives from a woman in her late teens or twenties in good health and CMV-seropositive. In DNA form, the CDR3 reads TGCGCCAGCAGTGACCTTGCCCGACAGGTATTAGCCAAAAACATTCAGTACTTC. This codes for CASSDLARQVLAKNIQYF.